This T cell receptor beta chain was recovered during a study of blood T cell repertoires in COVID-19. CDR3 length: 15 amino acids. Trimming shortened V by 2 bases and J by 2 bases, and 13 bases separated the two germline ends. CDR1 and CDR2 (germline): SNHLY, FYNNEI. Only in-frame clones appear in the TCRdb table, and some are missing; sequencing was by immunoSEQ multiplex PCR. Of roughly 260,000 clones listed, about 90% are singletons. This clone showed up just a few times. The receptor was derived from a person aged 18 to 35 with COVID-19, enrolled during active disease. The chain couples TRBV2 to TRBJ2-7; D perhaps matches TRBD2 (6 bases). Sequencing was done on a sample of peripheral blood. This CDR3 reads CASSEFGTHPYEQYF. CDR3 nucleotide sequence: TGTGCCAGCAGTGAATTCGGGACTCATCCCTACGAGCAGTACTTC.